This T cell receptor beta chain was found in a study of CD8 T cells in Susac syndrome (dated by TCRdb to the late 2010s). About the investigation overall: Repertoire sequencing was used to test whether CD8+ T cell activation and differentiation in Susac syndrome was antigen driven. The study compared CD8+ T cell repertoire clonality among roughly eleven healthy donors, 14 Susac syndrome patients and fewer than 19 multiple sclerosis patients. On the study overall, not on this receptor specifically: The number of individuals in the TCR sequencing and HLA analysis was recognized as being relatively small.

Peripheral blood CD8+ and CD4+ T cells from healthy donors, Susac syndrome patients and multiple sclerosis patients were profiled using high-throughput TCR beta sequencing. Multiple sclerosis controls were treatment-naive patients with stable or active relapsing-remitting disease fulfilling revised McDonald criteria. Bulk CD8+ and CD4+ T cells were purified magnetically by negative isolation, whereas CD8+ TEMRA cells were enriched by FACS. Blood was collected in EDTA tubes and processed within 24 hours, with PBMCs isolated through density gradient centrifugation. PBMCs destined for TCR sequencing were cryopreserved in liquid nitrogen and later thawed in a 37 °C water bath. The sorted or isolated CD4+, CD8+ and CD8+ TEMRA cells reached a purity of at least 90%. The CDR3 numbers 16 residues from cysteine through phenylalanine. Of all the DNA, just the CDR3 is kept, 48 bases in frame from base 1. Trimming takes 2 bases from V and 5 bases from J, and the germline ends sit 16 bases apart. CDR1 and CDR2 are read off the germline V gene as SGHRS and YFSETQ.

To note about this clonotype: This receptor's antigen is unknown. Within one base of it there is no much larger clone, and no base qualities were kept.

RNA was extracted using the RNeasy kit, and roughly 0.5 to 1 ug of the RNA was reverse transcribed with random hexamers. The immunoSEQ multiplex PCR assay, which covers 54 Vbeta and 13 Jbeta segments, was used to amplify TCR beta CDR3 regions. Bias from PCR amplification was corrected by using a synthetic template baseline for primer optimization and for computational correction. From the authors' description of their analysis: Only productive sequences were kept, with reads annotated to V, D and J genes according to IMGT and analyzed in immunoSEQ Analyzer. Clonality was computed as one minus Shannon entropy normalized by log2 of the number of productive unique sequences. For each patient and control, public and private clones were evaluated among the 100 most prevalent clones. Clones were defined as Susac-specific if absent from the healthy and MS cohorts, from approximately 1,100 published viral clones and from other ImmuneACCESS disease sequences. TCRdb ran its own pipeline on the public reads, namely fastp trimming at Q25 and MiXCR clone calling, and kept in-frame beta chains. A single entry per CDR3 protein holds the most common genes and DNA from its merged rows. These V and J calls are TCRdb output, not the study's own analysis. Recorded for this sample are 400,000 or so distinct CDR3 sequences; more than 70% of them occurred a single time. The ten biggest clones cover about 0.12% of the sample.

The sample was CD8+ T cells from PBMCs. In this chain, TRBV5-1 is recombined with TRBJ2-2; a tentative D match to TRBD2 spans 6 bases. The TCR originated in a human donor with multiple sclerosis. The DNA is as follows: TGCGCCAGCAGCTTTAGGGACTCAATGGTAACCGGGGAGCTGTTTTTT. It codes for CASSFRDSMVTGELFF.